This T cell receptor beta chain was recorded in a study of OX40 agonist ivuxolimab in advanced cancers. Study results and limitations: Specificity for antigen went undetermined in the expanded peripheral T cells.

Measured with immunoSEQ multiplex PCR; TCRdb has only the in-frame clones, and not every one. The sample holds 35,000 to 50,000 clones, around 83% seen once. On this clone: Antigen: not known.

Specimen: CD4+ or CD8+ T cells sorted from blood, collected in a trial of the OX40 agonist ivuxolimab. This sequence originates from an adult with an advanced solid tumor such as melanoma, head and neck, liver or kidney cancer.

The CDR3 loop is CASSLMGENTGELFF. In nucleotides, the CDR3 is TGTGCCAGCAGTTTAATGGGGGAGAACACCGGGGAGCTGTTTTTT. The rearrangement links TRBV27 to TRBJ2-2; D could derive from TRBD1 or TRBD2 (5 bases each). Germline CDR1 and CDR2: MNHEY and SMNVEV (reference sequence). The CDR3 contains 15 residues. V was trimmed by 2 bases and J by 1 base, leaving 8 bases between them.